The present T cell receptor beta chain was sequenced within a study of blood T cell repertoires in COVID-19. This clone has just one count. Clinical histories supplied by participants themselves formed the basis of cohort assignment. V was pared by 1 base and J by 5 bases, with 5 bases of the junction left unmatched. This CDR3 spans 15 amino acids. Germline CDR1 reads MGHRA; CDR2 reads YSYEKL. Method: immunoSEQ multiplex PCR; TCRdb's copy keeps in-frame clones and lacks some. The data contain about 360,000 clones, 88% of them singletons. The receptor was isolated from a woman aged 40 to 55 with acute COVID-19. Sequences were obtained from PBMCs or T cells enriched from blood (not recorded which). The chain links TRBV4-1 to TRBJ2-3, with 8 nucleotides matching TRBD1. The CDR3 DNA sequence: TGCGCCAGCAGCCAAGGGGACAGGAGGGTAGATACGCAGTATTTT. This codes for CASSQGDRRVDTQYF.